This TCR beta chain was profiled in a study of shared T cell receptors in the human thymus. Libraries were prepared by immunoSEQ multiplex PCR; TCRdb keeps only in-frame clonotypes and omits some of them. The sample holds roughly 700,000 clones; around 89% are singletons and the top ten take roughly 0.0097%. This clone appeared a single time. This CDR3 spans 14 amino acids. J lost 8 bases, V lost 6 bases, and 7 bases had no gene match. Germline V gene data show CDR1 as MNHNS and CDR2 as SASEGT. The same specimen was also included in a second study, on human thymus T cells. That study adds: Each of the donors was a healthy Finnish infant who was undergoing open corrective cardiac surgery for congenital heart defects. The thymus was resected at corrective cardiac surgery. V and J gene usage appeared biased in thymic and blood repertoires. Related work showed strongly overlapping thymic repertoires across unrelated individuals.

The chain employs TRBV6-1 and TRBJ2-1; TRBD1 agrees at 10 bases. The sequenced sample was thymocytes. This clonotype was obtained from a boy in the first two years of life with a congenital heart defect. The CDR3 nucleotides are TGTGCCAGCAGCCGGGGACAGGGGAGGGATGAGCAGTTCTTC. The encoded protein is CASSRGQGRDEQFF.